This TCR beta chain was sequenced in a study of T cell repertoires in aging, cancer and after chemotherapy. Across the study: Over several months to years, re-sampled healthy donor repertoires clearly shared clones. Broader study findings: Untreated cancer patients had significantly lower blood TCR diversity than age-matched healthy donors.

The template was genomic DNA from peripheral blood, not RNA. As concerns this clonotype: Its target is unknown.

TRB rearrangements spanning V, D and J were amplified using mixed TRB-A/B primers. TCRdb re-called the multiplex PCR reads through MiXCR, storing one row per CDR3 protein. The sample has over 8,000 distinct CDR3 sequences, around a third seen once. V trimming: 5 bases; J trimming: 2 bases; junction bases outside the gene matches: 14. The CDR3 totals 17 residues. Germline CDR1 and CDR2: KGHSH and LQKENI. This TCR derives from a human donor in good health. What was sequenced was blood. The chain is built from TRBV18 and TRBJ2-5; 7 nucleotides match TRBD1. CDR3: CASSSKQGWSRQETQYF. The CDR3 nucleotides are TGTGCCAGCTCATCCAAACAGGGGTGGTCTCGGCAAGAGACCCAGTACTTC.